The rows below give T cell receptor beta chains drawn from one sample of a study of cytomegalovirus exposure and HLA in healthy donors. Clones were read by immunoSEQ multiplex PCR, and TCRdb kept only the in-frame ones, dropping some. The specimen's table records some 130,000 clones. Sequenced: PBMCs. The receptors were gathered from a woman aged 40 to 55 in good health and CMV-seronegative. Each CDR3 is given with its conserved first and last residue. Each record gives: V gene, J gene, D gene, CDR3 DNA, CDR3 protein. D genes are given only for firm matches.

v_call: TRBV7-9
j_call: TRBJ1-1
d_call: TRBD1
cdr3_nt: TGTGCCAGCAGCGGACAGGTGAACACTGAAGCTTTCTTT
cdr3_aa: CASSGQVNTEAFF

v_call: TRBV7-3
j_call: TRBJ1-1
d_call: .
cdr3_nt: TGTGCCAGCAGCGTAGTAAGAGGGAATGAAGCTTTCTTT
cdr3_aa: CASSVVRGNEAFF

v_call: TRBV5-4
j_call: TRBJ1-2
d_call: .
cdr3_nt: TGTGCCAGCACACCCGACCCGACAGTTTCCCGGGGGGGCTACACCTTC
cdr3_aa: CASTPDPTVSRGGYTF

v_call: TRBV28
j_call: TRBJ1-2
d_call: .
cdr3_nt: TGTGCCAGCAGTTTGGCGGGGGCAGGGAAGGGCAAGGACTATGGCTACACCTTC
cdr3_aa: CASSLAGAGKGKDYGYTF

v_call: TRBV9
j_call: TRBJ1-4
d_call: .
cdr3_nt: TGTGCCAGCAGCGTAGAGCCAGGGAGGGATGAAAAACTGTTTTTT
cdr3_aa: CASSVEPGRDEKLFF

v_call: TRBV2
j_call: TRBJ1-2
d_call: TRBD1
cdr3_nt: TGTGCCAGCAGTGAAGATGGGACAGGGGCTGGCTACACCTTC
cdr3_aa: CASSEDGTGAGYTF

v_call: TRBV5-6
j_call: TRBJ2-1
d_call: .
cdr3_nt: TGTGCCAGCAGCTGGGACACGGCCGGTATCAATGAGCAGTTCTTC
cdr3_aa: CASSWDTAGINEQFF

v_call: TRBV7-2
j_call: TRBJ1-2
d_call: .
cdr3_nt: TGTGCCAGCAGCTCCAGGGGATTCGACTATGGCTACACCTTC
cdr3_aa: CASSSRGFDYGYTF

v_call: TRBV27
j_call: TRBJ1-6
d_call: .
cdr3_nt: TGTGCCAGCAGTTTCTCGGGTGATAATTCACCCCTCCACTTT
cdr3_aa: CASSFSGDNSPLHF

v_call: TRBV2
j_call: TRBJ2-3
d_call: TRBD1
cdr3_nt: TGTGCCAGCAGTGAACGACAGGGGGCGATTAGCACAGATACGCAGTATTTT
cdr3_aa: CASSERQGAISTDTQYF

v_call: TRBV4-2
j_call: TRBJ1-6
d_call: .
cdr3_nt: TGTGCCAGCAGCCGGGAGGGAGGGGTTTCACCCCTCCACTTT
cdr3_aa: CASSREGGVSPLHF

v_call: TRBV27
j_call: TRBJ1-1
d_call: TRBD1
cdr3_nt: TGTGCCAGCAGTTTATTCACAGGGGGCGGTCGGGAAGCTTTCTTT
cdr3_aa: CASSLFTGGGREAFF

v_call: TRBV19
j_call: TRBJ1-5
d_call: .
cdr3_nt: TGTGCCAGTAGTATAGTTAGAGGGCCCCAGCATTTT
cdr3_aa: CASSIVRGPQHF

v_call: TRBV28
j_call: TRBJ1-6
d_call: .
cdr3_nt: TGTGCCAGCACTTTAACCTTTAGCGACGGTTCACCCCTCCACTTT
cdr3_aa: CASTLTFSDGSPLHF

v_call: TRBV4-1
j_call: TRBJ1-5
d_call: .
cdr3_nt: TGCGCCAGCAGCCAAACAGGGCTGGCTTTGGGCAATCAGCCCCAGCATTTT
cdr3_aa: CASSQTGLALGNQPQHF

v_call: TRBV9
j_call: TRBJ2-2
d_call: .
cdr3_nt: TGTGCCAGCAGCGCCCATAAAAGGGGGAAAGGCACCGGGGAGCTGTTTTTT
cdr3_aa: CASSAHKRGKGTGELFF

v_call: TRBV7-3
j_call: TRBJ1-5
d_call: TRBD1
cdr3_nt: TGTGCCAGCGCCAGTACAGGGGGCGATCAGCCCCAGCATTTT
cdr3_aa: CASASTGGDQPQHF

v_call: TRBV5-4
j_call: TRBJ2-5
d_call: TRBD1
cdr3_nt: TGTGCCAGCAGCTTCCGACGGACAGGTCCCCAGGCCCAGTACTTC
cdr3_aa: CASSFRRTGPQAQYF

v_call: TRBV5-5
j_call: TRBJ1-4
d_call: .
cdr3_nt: TGTGCCAGCAGTCGCGACGTCAGGGAAAAACTGTTTTTT
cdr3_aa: CASSRDVREKLFF

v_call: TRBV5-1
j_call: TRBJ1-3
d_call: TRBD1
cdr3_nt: TGCGCCAGCAGCTTGGTCGGGACAGACTCTGGAAACACCATATATTTT
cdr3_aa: CASSLVGTDSGNTIYF

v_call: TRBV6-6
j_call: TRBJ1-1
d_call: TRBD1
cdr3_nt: TGTGCCAGCGTTGACAGGGGGCTTAAGACTGAAGCTTTCTTT
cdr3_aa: CASVDRGLKTEAFF

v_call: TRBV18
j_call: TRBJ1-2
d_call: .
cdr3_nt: TGTGCCAGCTCACCGGACAGCACTAACTATGGCTACACCTTC
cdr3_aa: CASSPDSTNYGYTF

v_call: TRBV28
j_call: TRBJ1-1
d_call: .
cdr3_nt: TGTGCCAGCAGTTTGGGGGGGTCGAACACTGAAGCTTTCTTT
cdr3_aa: CASSLGGSNTEAFF

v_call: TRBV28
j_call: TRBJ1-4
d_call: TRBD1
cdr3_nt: TGTGCCAGCAGTCTTCCGGGACAGGGAGACGAAAAACTGTTTTTT
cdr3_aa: CASSLPGQGDEKLFF

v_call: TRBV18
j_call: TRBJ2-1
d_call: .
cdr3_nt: TGTGCCAGCTCCCCCCTAGGGAGGAATGAGCAGTTCTTC
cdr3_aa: CASSPLGRNEQFF

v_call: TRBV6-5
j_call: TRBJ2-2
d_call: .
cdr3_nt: TGTGCCAGCAGTTACTTCCGTATGACAGACACCGGGGAGCTGTTTTTT
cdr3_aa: CASSYFRMTDTGELFF

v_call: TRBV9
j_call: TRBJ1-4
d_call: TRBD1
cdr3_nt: TGTGCCAGCAGCGTAGGGGTTAGGGGGACAGGGGAAGAAAAACTGTTTTTT
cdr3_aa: CASSVGVRGTGEEKLFF

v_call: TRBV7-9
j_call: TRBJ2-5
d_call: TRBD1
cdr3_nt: TGTGCCAGCAGCCCCCTTAGGACAGGGGAGCTTGAGACCCAGTACTTC
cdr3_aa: CASSPLRTGELETQYF

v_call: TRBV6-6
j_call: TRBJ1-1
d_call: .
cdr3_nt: TGTGCCAGCAGTTACGCGGCGGCCACTGAAGCTTTCTTT
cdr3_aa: CASSYAAATEAFF

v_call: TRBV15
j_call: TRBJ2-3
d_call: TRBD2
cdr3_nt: TGTGCCACCAGCAGAGCTCTAGCGGGGGGCGCAGATACGCAGTATTTT
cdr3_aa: CATSRALAGGADTQYF

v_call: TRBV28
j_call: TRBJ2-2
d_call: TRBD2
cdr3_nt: TGTGCCAGCATCTCTGGTAGCGGGGGGTGGAACACCGGGGAGCTGTTTTTT
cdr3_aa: CASISGSGGWNTGELFF

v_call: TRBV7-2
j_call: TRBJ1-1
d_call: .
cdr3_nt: TGTGCCAGCAGCTTAGAGGGGGGGGGAACTGAAGCTTTCTTT
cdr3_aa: CASSLEGGGTEAFF

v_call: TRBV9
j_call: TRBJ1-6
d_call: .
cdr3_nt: TGTGCCAGCAGCGCCAATACAGGGTACGATAATTCACCCCTCCACTTT
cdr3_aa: CASSANTGYDNSPLHF

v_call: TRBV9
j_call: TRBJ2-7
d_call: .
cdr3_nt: TGTGCCAGCACCCTCGGGGTCCCTAACTCCTACGAGCAGTACTTC
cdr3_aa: CASTLGVPNSYEQYF

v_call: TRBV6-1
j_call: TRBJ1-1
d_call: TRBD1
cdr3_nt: TGTGCCAGCAGTTTAACAGGGGGCTCTACTGAAGCTTTCTTT
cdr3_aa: CASSLTGGSTEAFF

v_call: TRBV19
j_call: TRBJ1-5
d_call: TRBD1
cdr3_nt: TGTGCCAGTAGGGTGACAGGGGTTTTCCAGCCCCAGCATTTT
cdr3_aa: CASRVTGVFQPQHF

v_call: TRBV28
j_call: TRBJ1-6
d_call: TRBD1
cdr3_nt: TGTGCCAGCAGGCCAACAGGGGATAATTCACCCCTCCACTTT
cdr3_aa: CASRPTGDNSPLHF

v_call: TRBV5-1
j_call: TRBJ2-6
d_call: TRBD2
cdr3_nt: TGCGCCAGCAGCTGGCCGGGGGGGAGTGGGGCCAACGTCCTGACTTTC
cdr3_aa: CASSWPGGSGANVLTF

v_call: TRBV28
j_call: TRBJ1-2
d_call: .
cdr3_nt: TGTGCCAGCAGTTTTACAGTCTTTGGCTATGGCTACACCTTC
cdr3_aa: CASSFTVFGYGYTF

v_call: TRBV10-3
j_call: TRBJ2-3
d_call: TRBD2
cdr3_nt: TGTGCCATAAGAGCGGGGGCGGCAGATACGCAGTATTTT
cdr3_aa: CAIRAGAADTQYF